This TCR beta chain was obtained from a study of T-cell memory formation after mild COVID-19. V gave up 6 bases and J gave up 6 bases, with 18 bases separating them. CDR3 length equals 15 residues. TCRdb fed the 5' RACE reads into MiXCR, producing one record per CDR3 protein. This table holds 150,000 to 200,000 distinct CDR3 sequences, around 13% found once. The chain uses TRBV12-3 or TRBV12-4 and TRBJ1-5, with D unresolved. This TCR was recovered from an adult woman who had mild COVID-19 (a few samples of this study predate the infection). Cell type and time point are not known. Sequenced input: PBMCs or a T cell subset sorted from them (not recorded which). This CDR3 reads CASSLDSPARQPQHF. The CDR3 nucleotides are TGTGCCAGCAGCCTTGACTCACCAGCACGTCAGCCCCAGCATTTT.